Following are 15 T cell receptor beta chains from one sample sequenced in a study of OX40 agonist ivuxolimab in advanced cancers. Library preparation employed the immunoSEQ multiplex PCR assay. Entries here come from immuneACCESS through TCRdb and include only in-frame sequences with V and J called. Some clones fail to appear in such tables; in the studies checked, an unresolved V gene covers under half of the shortfall, and the cause of the remainder is unknown. The sample table holds about 76,000 clones, of which 85% were seen once. Less than 4% of the sample is taken by the ten largest. Specimen: CD4+ or CD8+ T cells sorted from blood, collected in a trial of the OX40 agonist ivuxolimab. These receptors were obtained from an adult with an advanced solid tumor such as melanoma, head and neck, liver or kidney cancer.

The chain joins TRBV5-4 to TRBJ1-4, with D maybe TRBD1 (6 bases). Germline V gene sequence: CDR1 SGHNT, CDR2 YYREEE (reference sequence). CDR3 length: 15 residues. Between the trimmed V and J ends, which lost 2 bases and 3 bases, there was a span of 11 bases. The CDR3 DNA follows: TGTGCCAGCAGCTTACAGGGTACGGCTAATGAAAAACTGTTTTTT. It encodes CASSLQGTANEKLFF.

The genes are TRBV7-6 and TRBJ2-5; the match to TRBD2 covers 8 bases. CDR3 length: 15 amino acids. V was pared by 3 bases and J by 2 bases, with 5 bases of the junction left unmatched. Germline V gene sequence: CDR1 SGHVS, CDR2 FNYEAQ. CDR3 DNA: TGTGCCAGCAGCTTCGGGCCTAGCGGGCAAGAGACCCAGTACTTC. The encoded protein is CASSFGPSGQETQYF. Full variable domain (rest looked up from reference TRBV7-6 and TRBJ2-5): GAGVSQSPRYKVTKRGQDVALRCDPISGHVSLYWYRQALGQGPEFLTYFNYEAQQDKSGLPNDRFSAERPEGSISTLTIQRTEQRDSAMYRCASSFGPSGQETQYFGPGTRLLVL.

The CDR3 DNA reads TGCGCCAGCAGCTTAAACGGACAGGGCTACGAGCAGTACTTC. Translation gives CASSLNGQGYEQYF. The genes are TRBV5-1 and TRBJ2-7; the match to TRBD1 covers 8 bases. V dropped 2 bases and J dropped 3; count of bases not matched to a gene: 4. CDR1 and CDR2 from the germline V gene are SGHRS and YFSETQ. This CDR3 contains 14 residues.

This sequence joins TRBV5-6 and TRBJ2-7; the D gene is possibly TRBD2 (7 bases). Germline V CDR1 and CDR2: SGHDT, YYEEEE. The CDR3 runs to 15 residues. Deletions cut 1 base from V and 0 bases from J, with 11 bases between. CDR3 sequence reads: CASSLFGGASYEQYF. The CDR3 DNA sequence: TGTGCCAGCAGCTTGTTTGGGGGGGCCTCCTACGAGCAGTACTTC.

The genes are TRBV30 and TRBJ1-5; unclear D gene. Trimming left V 1 base short and J 6 bases short, with 10 bases between. The CDR3 sequence is 13 residues long. Germline CDR1 and CDR2: GTSNPN and SVGIG (reference sequence). The CDR3: CAWSDKAGQPQHF. The CDR3 nucleotides are TGTGCCTGGAGTGACAAGGCGGGTCAGCCCCAGCATTTT.

The V call is TRBV6-1, the J call TRBJ2-1; D call uncertain. Germline V lookup: CDR1 MNHNS, CDR2 SASEGT. The CDR3 has 14 amino acids. V dropped 2 bases and J dropped 3 bases, with 8 bases sitting between them. CDR3 nucleotide sequence: TGTGCCAGCAGTGAAAGCGACTTCTACAATGAGCAGTTCTTC. This gives the protein CASSESDFYNEQFF.

The V gene is TRBV6-5, the J gene TRBJ1-1, with a weak D call TRBD1 (5 bases). Trimming pared 5 bases from V and 5 bases from J, leaving 18 bases between. This CDR3 region has 15 residues. Germline lookup yields CDR1 MNHEY and CDR2 SVGAGI. The DNA of the CDR3 is TGTGCCAGCAGTCTAGAGGGGCGGGGGGTGACTGAAGCTTTCTTT. Residues: CASSLEGRGVTEAFF.

In DNA, the CDR3 is TGTGCCAGCAGCTTGAGTAGCGGGGCATACAATGAGCAGTTCTTC. As protein: CASSLSSGAYNEQFF. This chain joins TRBV7-9 and TRBJ2-1; 8 positions match TRBD2. CDR1 is SEHNR and CDR2 is FQNEAQ in the germline V gene (reference sequence). Trimming at V came to 3 bases and at J to 4 bases, leaving 5 bases not matched to a gene. The CDR3 totals 15 residues.

The chain joins TRBV7-2 to TRBJ1-5; D not resolved. The germline V and J ends were trimmed by 1 base and 4 bases, with 8 bases remaining between them. Looked up from germline, CDR1 is SGHTA and CDR2 is FQGNSA. CDR3 length: 14 amino acids. Here the CDR3 reads CASSLVSGNQPQHF. In DNA form, the CDR3 reads TGTGCCAGCAGCTTAGTTTCGGGGAATCAGCCCCAGCATTTT.

This clone appeared a single time. At one end the junction does not follow the germline gene, possibly because of a read error. This CDR3 is CASSLRGATAETQYF. CDR3 nucleotide sequence: TGTGCTAGCAGCTTAAGGGGGGCGACCGCTGAGACCCAGTACTTC. The chain joins TRBV7-7 to TRBJ2-5, with D tentatively TRBD1 or TRBD2 (6 bases each). Germline values: CDR1 SSHAT, CDR2 FNYEAQ (reference sequence). The CDR3 totals 15 residues.

This rearrangement joins TRBV27 to TRBJ1-1, with D possibly being TRBD1 (5 bases). The CDR3 runs 13 residues. The V end was cut by 5 bases, the J end by 8 bases, with 15 bases between. CDR1 is MNHEY, CDR2 SMNVEV, per germline (reference sequence). The chain's CDR3 is CASSRDPGEEAFF. CDR3 in DNA: TGTGCCAGCAGTCGGGACCCGGGGGAAGAAGCTTTCTTT.

The rearrangement joins TRBV30 to TRBJ1-1; D gene uncertain. CDR1 and CDR2 (germline): GTSNPN, SVGIG (reference sequence). The CDR3 consists of 14 residues. Trimming stripped 5 bases from V and 1 base from J, with 14 bases between. CDR3 DNA: TGTGCCTGGCATCGGACGTCCAGGAACACTGAAGCTTTCTTT. Translating it yields CAWHRTSRNTEAFF. The complete variable domain, with remaining parts taken from reference TRBV30 and TRBJ1-1, reads SQTIHQWPATLVQPVGSPLSLECTVEGTSNPNLYWYRQAAGRGLQLLFYSVGIGQISSEVPQNLSASRPQDRQFILSSKKLLLSDSGFYLCAWHRTSRNTEAFFGQGTRLTVV.

This chain links TRBV30 with TRBJ1-2; D perhaps matches TRBD1 (6 bases). CDR3 length: 14 residues. Between the trimmed V and J ends, which lost 0 bases and 4 bases, there was a span of 12 bases. Germline CDR1 GTSNPN, CDR2 SVGIG (reference sequence). The CDR3 DNA follows: TGTGCCTGGAGTGTACAACAGGGATTCTATGGCTACACCTTC. It translates to CAWSVQQGFYGYTF.

This sequence joins TRBV6-5 and TRBJ1-2, with D unresolved. The CDR3 length is 13 residues. Germline CDR1 is MNHEY and CDR2 is SVGAGI. V was pared by 0 bases and J by 6 bases, with 8 bases between. CDR3 amino acids: CASSYSAQDGYTF. CDR3 bases: TGTGCCAGCAGTTACTCGGCTCAGGATGGCTACACCTTC.

V usage is TRBV15 and J usage is TRBJ1-1; D not certain. Germline CDR1 is LNHNV and CDR2 is YYDKDF (reference sequence). The CDR3 sequence is 13 residues long. V lost 3 bases and J lost 6, with 11 bases in between. The CDR3 sequence: CATSSTTASEAFF. In DNA, the CDR3 is TGTGCCACCAGCAGTACGACTGCCTCTGAAGCTTTCTTT.